This TCR beta chain was captured by sequencing in a study of spatial heterogeneity in lung cancer. Study as a whole: Sequence detection consistently recorded a greater number of beta-chain than alpha-chain sequences.

This clonotype was seen a handful of times. The antigen remains undetermined. Time point specified: sample taken at primary tumor resection. There were 72 donors, all of them untreated patients with early-stage non-small cell lung cancer. Whole RNA, which was extracted from tumor, nontumor lung tissue or frozen PBMC, was sequenced without any cell sorting. V lost 3 bases to trimming and J lost 8 bases; unmatched junction nucleotides: 3. The CDR3 extends over 12 amino acids. Study findings and constraints: Tumoral mutation counts were tracked by counts of expanded intratumoral alpha and beta TCRs.

TCRdb reanalysed the 5' RACE reads using MiXCR and keeps one entry per CDR3 protein. The data contain thousands of distinct CDR3 sequences, 11% of them singletons. The starting material was lung tumor tissue, obtained at surgery. The sequence came from a male donor with early-stage non-small cell lung cancer. V and J are TRBV12-3 or TRBV12-4 and TRBJ1-1; TRBD1 aligns across 7 bases. The CDR3 DNA is TGTGCCAGCAGTTTCCGGACAGGAGAAGCTTTCTTT. Its protein is CASSFRTGEAFF.